This T cell receptor beta chain was captured in a study of CD8 T cells in Susac syndrome. A quantity of about 0.5 to 1 ug RNA underwent reverse transcription using random hexamers. TCRdb re-derived calls from the immunoSEQ multiplex PCR reads in MiXCR, one entry per CDR3 protein. This repertoire shows some 52,000 distinct CDR3 sequences, 93% found once; its top ten account for roughly 0.5%. Relapsing-remitting disease, either stable or active, was present in the treatment-naive patients who were the multiple sclerosis controls. TEMRA cells were FACS-enriched, unlike CD8+ and CD4+ T cells, which were negatively isolated. The CDR3 totals 15 residues. V gave up 0 bases and J gave up 5 bases; unmatched junction bases: 4. Germline V gene lookup returns CDR1 LGHNA and CDR2 YSLEER.

Material for sequencing was CD8+ T cells from PBMCs. The chain uses TRBV4-3 and TRBJ1-1; 9 nucleotides agree with TRBD1. The sequence was obtained from a human donor with multiple sclerosis. The CDR3: CASSQDPQGATEAFF. The CDR3 nucleotides are TGCGCCAGCAGCCAAGACCCACAGGGGGCAACTGAAGCTTTCTTT.